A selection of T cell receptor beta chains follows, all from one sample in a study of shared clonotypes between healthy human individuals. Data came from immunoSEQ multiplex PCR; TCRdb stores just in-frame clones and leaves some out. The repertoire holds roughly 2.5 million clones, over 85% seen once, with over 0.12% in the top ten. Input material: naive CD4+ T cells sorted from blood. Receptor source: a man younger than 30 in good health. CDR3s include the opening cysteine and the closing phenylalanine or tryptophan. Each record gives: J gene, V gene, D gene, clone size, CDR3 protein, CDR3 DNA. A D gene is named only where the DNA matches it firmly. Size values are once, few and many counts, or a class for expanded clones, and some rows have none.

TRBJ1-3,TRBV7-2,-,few,CASSLDYSGNTIYF,TGTGCCAGCAGCTTAGACTACTCTGGAAACACCATATATTTT
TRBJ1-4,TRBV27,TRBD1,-,CASRRQGSGNEKLFF,TGTGCCAGCCGCCGACAGGGGTCCGGTAATGAAAAACTGTTTTTT
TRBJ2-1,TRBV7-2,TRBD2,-,CASSLTPGLAIDEQFF,TGTGCCAGCAGCTTAACGCCGGGACTAGCGATCGATGAGCAGTTCTTC
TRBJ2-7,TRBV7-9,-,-,CASSLEFVGEQYF,TGTGCCAGCAGCTTAGAATTTGTGGGGGAGCAGTACTTC
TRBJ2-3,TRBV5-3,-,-,CARSSSGTPTTTDTQYF,TGTGCCAGAAGCTCTTCCGGGACACCGACGACCACAGATACGCAGTATTTT
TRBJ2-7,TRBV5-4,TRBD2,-,CASSSATSGRGDEQYF,TGTGCCAGCAGCTCGGCGACTAGCGGGAGAGGGGACGAGCAGTACTTC
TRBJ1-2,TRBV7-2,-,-,CASSITGWGSGYTF,TGTGCCAGCAGCATAACAGGTTGGGGCTCTGGCTACACCTTC
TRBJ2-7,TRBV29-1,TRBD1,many,CSVEWDRDYEQYF,TGCAGCGTTGAATGGGACAGGGATTACGAGCAGTACTTC
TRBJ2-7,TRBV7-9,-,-,CASSRDTPDEQYF,TGTGCCAGCAGCCGGGACACCCCTGACGAGCAGTACTTC
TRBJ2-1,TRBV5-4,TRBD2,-,CASSPSGTNEQFF,TGTGCCAGCAGCCCTAGCGGAACCAATGAGCAGTTCTTC